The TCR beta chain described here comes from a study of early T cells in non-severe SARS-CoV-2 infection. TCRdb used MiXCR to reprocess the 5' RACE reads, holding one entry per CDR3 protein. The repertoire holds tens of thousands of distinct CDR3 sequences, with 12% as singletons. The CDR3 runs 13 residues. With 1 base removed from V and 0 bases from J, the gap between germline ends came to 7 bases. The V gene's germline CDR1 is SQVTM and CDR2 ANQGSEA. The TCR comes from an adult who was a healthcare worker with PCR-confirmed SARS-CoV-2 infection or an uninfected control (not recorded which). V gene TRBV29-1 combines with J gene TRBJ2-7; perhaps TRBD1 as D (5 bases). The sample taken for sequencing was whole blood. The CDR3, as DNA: TGCAGCGTTGAAGTGACAGTCTCCTACGAGCAGTACTTC. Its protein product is CSVEVTVSYEQYF.